What follows describes a single TCR beta chain. Its matching antigen is unknown. The entry originates in a study of CD8+CD57+ T cells in acquired aplastic anemia. Study details: Sorted CD4+ plus CD8+ cells gave DNA averaging approximately 2.9 ug.

The V end was cut by 3 bases, the J end by 0 bases, with 21 bases between. The CDR3 is 19 amino acids. Germline V gives CDR1 ENHRY, CDR2 SYGVKD. The study's findings and limits: CD8+ Simpson's diversity in patients was not significantly different from that in controls. Overlap between patients and controls comprised 25 to 30 CD8+ CDR3 sequences.

TCR beta VDJ and CDR3 were profiled, and genomic DNA was the template. MiXCR, applied by TCRdb to the reads, yields one record per CDR3 protein. This table has 150,000 to 200,000 distinct CDR3 sequences, over 60% appearing once. Sequenced: sorted CD4+, CD8+, or CD8+CD57+ T cells (not recorded which) from PBMCs. The TCR sequence derives from a human donor with severe aplastic anemia or a healthy control (not recorded which). This chain uses TRBV10-3 with TRBJ1-3; D gene uncertain. CDR3 region: CAISDNPSLAAISGNTIYF. The DNA for the CDR3 is TGTGCCATCAGTGACAATCCCTCCCTCGCAGCTATCTCTGGAAACACCATATATTTT.